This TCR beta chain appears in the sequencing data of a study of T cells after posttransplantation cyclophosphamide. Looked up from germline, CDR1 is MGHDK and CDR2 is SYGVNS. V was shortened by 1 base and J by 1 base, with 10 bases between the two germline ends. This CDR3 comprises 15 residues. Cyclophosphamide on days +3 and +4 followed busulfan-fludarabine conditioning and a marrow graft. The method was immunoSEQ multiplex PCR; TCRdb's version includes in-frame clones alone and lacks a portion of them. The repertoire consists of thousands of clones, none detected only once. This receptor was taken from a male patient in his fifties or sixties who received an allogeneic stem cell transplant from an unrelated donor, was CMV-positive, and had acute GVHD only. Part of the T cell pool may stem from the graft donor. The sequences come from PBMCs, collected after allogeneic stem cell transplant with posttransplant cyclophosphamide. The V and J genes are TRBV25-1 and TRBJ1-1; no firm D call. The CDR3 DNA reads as TGTGCCAGCAGTGAATTTGCGGCAGCGAACACTGAAGCTTTCTTT. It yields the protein CASSEFAAANTEAFF.